This T cell receptor beta chain was profiled in a study of OX40 agonist ivuxolimab in advanced cancers. The germline V gene encodes CDR1 SEHNR and CDR2 FQNEAQ (reference sequence). The CDR3 length is 16 residues. V lost 0 bases and J lost 2; bases outside the gene matches: 5. Libraries were prepared by immunoSEQ multiplex PCR; TCRdb keeps only in-frame clonotypes and omits some of them. The sample yields fewer than 85,000 clones, about 80% seen once. The clonotype comes from an adult with an advanced solid tumor such as melanoma, head and neck, liver or kidney cancer. The chain uses TRBV7-9 and TRBJ2-3, with TRBD2 identical over 7 bases. The specimen was CD4+ or CD8+ T cells sorted from blood, collected in a trial of the OX40 agonist ivuxolimab. The CDR3 region has the DNA TGTGCCAGCAGCTTAGCGAGCGGGGCCTACACAGATACGCAGTATTTT. Protein product: CASSLASGAYTDTQYF.